These 21 T cell receptor beta chains came from one sample sequenced in a study of blood T cell repertoires in COVID-19. Produced via immunoSEQ multiplex PCR; TCRdb's table is partial and in-frame only. The table includes some 220,000 clones, about four fifths detected once. The specimen sequenced was peripheral blood. Receptors originate from a woman aged 55-69 years with acute or convalescent COVID-19.

V is TRBV3-1 (or the pseudogene TRBV3-2) and J is TRBJ2-1, with 7 bases that match TRBD2. This CDR3 is 13 amino acids long. The germline V gene encodes CDR1 LGHDT and CDR2 YNNKEL (reference sequence). J was trimmed by 6 bases and V by 4 bases; bases with no gene match: 3. The chain's CDR3 is CASSLRLANEQFF. CDR3 nucleotides: TGTGCCAGCAGCCTGAGACTAGCCAATGAGCAGTTCTTC.

This chain links TRBV19 with TRBJ2-3, with a weak D call TRBD1 (6 bases). This CDR3 contains 15 residues. Trimming took 5 bases from V and 0 from J, leaving 12 bases between them. Germline CDR1 is LNHDA and CDR2 is SQIVND (reference sequence). In DNA, the CDR3 is TGTGCCAGTAGTTTTTTGGGGGCGAGCACAGATACGCAGTATTTT. Translating gives CASSFLGASTDTQYF.

Points on this clone: At one end the junction does not follow the germline gene, possibly because of a read error. The CDR3 bases are TGTGCTAGCAGCTTACCCACGACAGTCAGTATGGGGGGCTACACCTTC. Translating it yields CASSLPTTVSMGGYTF. The chain recombines TRBV7-7 with TRBJ1-2; D is perhaps TRBD1 (5 bases). In germline, CDR1 is SSHAT, CDR2 FNYEAQ (reference sequence). The CDR3 length is 16 residues.

With respect to this clone: Other DNA sequences in this sample translate to the same CDR3. This sequence joins TRBV15 and TRBJ1-5, with 9 bases aligning to TRBD1. V lost 3 bases and J lost 6; bases outside the gene matches: 3. The CDR3 is 14 amino acids. From germline, CDR1 is LNHNV and CDR2 YYDKDF (reference sequence). This CDR3 is CATSRDRGGQPQHF. For the CDR3, the DNA is TGTGCCACCAGCAGGGACAGGGGAGGTCAGCCCCAGCATTTT.

The chain employs TRBV4-2 and TRBJ2-1; TRBD2 matches 12 bases. The CDR3 length is 15 residues. Germline V CDR1 and CDR2: LGHNA, YNFKEQ. V was pared by 3 bases and J by 4 bases, with 1 base of the junction left unmatched. Written as DNA, the CDR3 is TGTGCCAGCAGCCACCTAGCGGGGGGGTACAATGAGCAGTTCTTC. It translates to CASSHLAGGYNEQFF.

The V call is TRBV30, the J call TRBJ1-1; weak D call: TRBD1 (6 bases). The germline V gene encodes CDR1 GTSNPN and CDR2 SVGIG (reference sequence). V was shortened by 8 bases and J by 7 bases, with 23 bases between the two germline ends. The CDR3 totals 14 residues. The CDR3 loop is CAAKRGIVINEAFF. CDR3 coding DNA: TGTGCCGCAAAAAGGGGGATCGTTATAAATGAAGCTTTCTTT.

This sequence joins TRBV18 and TRBJ1-6; 7 bases fit TRBD1. CDR3 length: 15 amino acids. Germline V gives CDR1 KGHSH, CDR2 LQKENI. J was trimmed by 7 bases and V by 3 bases; bases with no gene match: 6. The CDR3 loop reads CASSPSQGRNSPLHF. For the CDR3, the DNA is TGTGCCAGCTCACCCTCACAGGGGCGGAATTCACCCCTCCACTTT.

J is TRBJ2-1 and V is TRBV6-4, with a possible D match to TRBD2 (5 bases). This CDR3 is built from 13 residues. Trimming stripped 4 bases from V and 2 bases from J, with 6 bases between. From germline, CDR1 is MRHNA and CDR2 SNTAGT. As DNA, the CDR3 is TGTGCCAGCAGTGCTAGCCCCTACAATGAGCAGTTCTTC. Its translation is CASSASPYNEQFF.

The chain has TRBV5-1 and TRBJ2-3, with 9 bases fitting TRBD2. The CDR3 contains 15 residues. Trimming cost V 4 bases and J 0 bases; bases outside gene matches: 3. Per the germline V gene, CDR1 is SGHRS and CDR2 is YFSETQ. CDR3 sequence (DNA): TGCGCCAGCAGCCATCTAGCGGGGAGCACAGATACGCAGTATTTT. It translates to CASSHLAGSTDTQYF.

V is TRBV7-9 and J is TRBJ2-1, with a weak D call TRBD1 (5 bases). The CDR3 contains 16 residues. Germline-derived CDR1 and CDR2 are SEHNR and FQNEAQ (reference sequence). Trimming left V 0 bases short and J 5 bases short, with 14 bases between. The CDR3 DNA reads TGTGCCAGCAGCTTAGCGAGAAGGGGATCGGACAATGAGCAGTTCTTC. Encoded protein: CASSLARRGSDNEQFF.

The chain carries TRBV20-1 and TRBJ1-2, with TRBD1 identical over 7 bases. CDR1 and CDR2 (germline): DFQATT, SNEGSKA (reference sequence). V was pared by 3 bases and J by 2 bases, with 9 bases of the junction left unmatched. CDR3 length: 15 amino acids. The CDR3 DNA sequence: TGCAGTGCTAGTGCAATTACAGGGGAGAACTATGGCTACACCTTC. Residues: CSASAITGENYGYTF.

CDR3 sequence: CASSAITGGGTEAFF. The CDR3 DNA reads as TGTGCCAGCAGCGCCATAACAGGGGGCGGCACTGAAGCTTTCTTT. V usage is TRBV9 and J usage is TRBJ1-1; 9 bases map to TRBD1. The CDR3 is made up of 15 amino acids. The J segment lost 4 bases and the V segment lost 3 bases, leaving 7 bases of the junction unmatched. Germline lookup yields CDR1 SGDLS and CDR2 YYNGEE.

This clone was seen just once. This chain joins TRBV20-1 and TRBJ1-2; no clear D. Per germline, CDR1 DFQATT and CDR2 SNEGSKA (reference sequence). V was cut by 1 base and J by 3 bases, with 3 bases left in between. The CDR3 has 11 residues. This chain's CDR3 is CSARGDYGYTF. The CDR3 bases are TGCAGTGCTAGAGGCGACTATGGCTACACCTTC.

This chain connects TRBV7-2 to TRBJ2-7, with TRBD1 matching 10 bases. Germline V gives CDR1 SGHTA, CDR2 FQGNSA. This CDR3 comprises 15 residues. With 2 bases clipped from V and 1 base from J, the junction kept 2 bases outside the gene matches. The CDR3 sequence: CASSLRQGASYEQYF. CDR3 nucleotides: TGTGCCAGCAGCTTAAGACAGGGGGCGTCCTACGAGCAGTACTTC.

The chain recombines TRBV11-3 with TRBJ2-2, with 9 nucleotides matching TRBD1. From germline, CDR1 is SGHNT and CDR2 YENEEA. This CDR3 region has 16 residues. V shed 5 bases and J 3 bases; nucleotides not matched to a gene: 7. The CDR3 DNA follows: TGTGCCAGCAGCCGAGGGACAGGGCAGTACACCGGGGAGCTGTTTTTT. Encoded protein: CASSRGTGQYTGELFF.

The table lists this clone with a count of one. The J gene is TRBJ1-6, the V gene TRBV19, with D tentatively TRBD1 (5 bases). The germline V gene encodes CDR1 LNHDA and CDR2 SQIVND (reference sequence). The V end was cut by 1 base, the J end by 10 bases, with 14 bases between. The CDR3 has 15 amino acids. DNA of the CDR3: TGTGCCAGTAGTATAGTATCCCAGGGTGGGTCACCCCTCCACTTT. Amino acid sequence: CASSIVSQGGSPLHF.

The chain has TRBV2 and TRBJ1-2; D not certain. Looked up from germline, CDR1 is SNHLY and CDR2 is FYNNEI. V lost 5 bases and J 8 bases, leaving 15 bases between the germline ends. There are 13 residues in the CDR3. Here the CDR3 reads CASSLTPSGGYTF. The CDR3 DNA reads TGTGCCAGCAGTCTAACACCTTCGGGAGGCTACACCTTC. Full variable domain (outside the CDR3, taken from reference TRBV2 and TRBJ1-2): EPEVTQTPSHQVTQMGQEVILRCVPISNHLYFYWYRQILGQKVEFLVSFYNNEISEKSEIFDDQFSVERPDGSNFTLKIRSTKLEDSAMYFCASSLTPSGGYTFGSGTRLTVV.

V usage is TRBV5-4 and J usage is TRBJ1-1; a weak D match, TRBD1 (6 bases). Trimming shortened V by 0 bases and J by 5 bases, and 14 bases separated the two germline ends. There are 15 residues in the CDR3. Germline V gives CDR1 SGHNT, CDR2 YYREEE (reference sequence). The CDR3 nucleotides are TGTGCCAGCAGCTTGGAGGGGGGGCGCCGGACTGAAGCTTTCTTT. Protein: CASSLEGGRRTEAFF.

Here the CDR3 DNA reads TGTGCCAGCAGCTATGTCCGGGACAGGGGACCGACTGAAGCTTTCTTT. This encodes CASSYVRDRGPTEAFF. The J gene is TRBJ1-1, the V gene TRBV6-6; 10 nucleotides align to TRBD1. Per the germline V gene, CDR1 is MNHNY and CDR2 is SVGAGI (reference sequence). V shed 6 bases and J 5 bases; nucleotides not matched to a gene: 12. The CDR3 spans 16 residues.

The chain has TRBV4-1 and TRBJ2-3; D is perhaps TRBD1 (6 bases). V was shortened by 4 bases and J by 1 base, with 18 bases between the two germline ends. The germline V gene encodes CDR1 MGHRA and CDR2 YSYEKL. The length of the CDR3 is 17 residues. The CDR3 protein is CASSPSRDTTGTDTQYF. DNA of the CDR3: TGCGCCAGCAGCCCCTCCCGGGACACTACTGGCACAGATACGCAGTATTTT.

In this sample, this clone turned up once. The rearrangement links TRBV9 to TRBJ2-7; no reliable D call. The length of the CDR3 is 11 residues. CDR1 and CDR2 (germline): SGDLS, YYNGEE. Trimming cost V 5 bases and J 0 bases, with 3 bases left between them. Here the CDR3 reads CASSYSYEQYF. In DNA form, the CDR3 reads TGTGCCAGCAGTTACTCCTACGAGCAGTACTTC.